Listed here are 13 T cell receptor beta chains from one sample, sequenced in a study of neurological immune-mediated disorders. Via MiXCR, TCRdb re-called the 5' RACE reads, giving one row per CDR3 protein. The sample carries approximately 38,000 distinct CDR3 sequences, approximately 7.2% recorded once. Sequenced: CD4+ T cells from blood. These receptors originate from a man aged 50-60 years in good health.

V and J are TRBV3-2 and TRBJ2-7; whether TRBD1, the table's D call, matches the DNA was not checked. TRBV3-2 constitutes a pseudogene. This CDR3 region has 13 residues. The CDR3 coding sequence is TGTGCCAGCAGACTCCGGGGATCCTACGAGCAGTACTTC. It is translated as CASRLRGSYEQYF.

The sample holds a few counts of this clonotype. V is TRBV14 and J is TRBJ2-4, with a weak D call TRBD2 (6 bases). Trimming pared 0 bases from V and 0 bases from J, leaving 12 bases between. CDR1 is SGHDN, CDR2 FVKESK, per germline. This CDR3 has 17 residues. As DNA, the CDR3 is TGTGCCAGCAGCCAAGATTTCGGCGGGATAGCCAAAAACATTCAGTACTTC. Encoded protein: CASSQDFGGIAKNIQYF.

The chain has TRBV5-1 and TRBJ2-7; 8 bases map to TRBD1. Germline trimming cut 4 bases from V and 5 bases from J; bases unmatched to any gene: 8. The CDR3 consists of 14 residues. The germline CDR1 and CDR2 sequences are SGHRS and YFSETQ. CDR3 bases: TGCGCCAGCAGCATCGGACAGGGTTCCCACGAGCAGTACTTC. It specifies CASSIGQGSHEQYF.

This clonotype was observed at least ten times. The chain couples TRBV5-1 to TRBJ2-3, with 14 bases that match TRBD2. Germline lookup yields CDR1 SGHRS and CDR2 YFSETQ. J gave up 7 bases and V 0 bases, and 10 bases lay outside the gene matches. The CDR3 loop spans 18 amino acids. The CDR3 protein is CASSLGAPGTSGRNTQYF. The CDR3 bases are TGCGCCAGCAGCTTGGGGGCACCTGGGACTAGCGGGAGAAATACGCAGTATTTT.

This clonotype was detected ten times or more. The CDR3 DNA is TGCAGTGCCACCTACTCGGGGGGGGCTGCCGGGGCCAACGTCCTGACTTTC. Protein: CSATYSGGAAGANVLTF. V usage is TRBV20-1 and J usage is TRBJ2-6; 8 bases match TRBD2. The germline gives CDR1 DFQATT, CDR2 SNEGSKA (reference sequence). This CDR3 spans 17 amino acids. J gave up 4 bases and V 6 bases, and 14 bases lay outside the gene matches.

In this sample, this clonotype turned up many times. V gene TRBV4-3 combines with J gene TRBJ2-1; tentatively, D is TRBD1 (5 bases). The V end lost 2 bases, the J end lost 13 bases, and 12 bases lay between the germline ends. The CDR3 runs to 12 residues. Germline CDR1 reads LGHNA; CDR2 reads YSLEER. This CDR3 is CASSQKETVQFF. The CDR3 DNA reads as TGCGCCAGCAGCCAAAAGGAGACAGTTCAGTTCTTC.

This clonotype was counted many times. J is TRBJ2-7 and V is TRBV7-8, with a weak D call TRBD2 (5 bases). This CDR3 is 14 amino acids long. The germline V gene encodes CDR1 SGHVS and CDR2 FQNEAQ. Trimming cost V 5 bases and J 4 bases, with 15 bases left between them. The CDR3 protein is CASSPGRTSYEQYF. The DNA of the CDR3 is TGTGCCAGCAGCCCAGGACGGACTTCTTACGAGCAGTACTTC.

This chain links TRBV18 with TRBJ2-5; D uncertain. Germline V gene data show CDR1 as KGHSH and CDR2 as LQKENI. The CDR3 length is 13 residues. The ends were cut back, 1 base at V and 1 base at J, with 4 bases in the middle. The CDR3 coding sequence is TGTGCCAGCTCACCACAGGGCCAAGAGACCCAGTACTTC. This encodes CASSPQGQETQYF.

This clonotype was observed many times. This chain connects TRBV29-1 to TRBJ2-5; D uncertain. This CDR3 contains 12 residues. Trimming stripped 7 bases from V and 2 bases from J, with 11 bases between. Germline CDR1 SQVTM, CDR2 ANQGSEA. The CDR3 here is CSGAALQETQYF. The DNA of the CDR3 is TGCAGCGGTGCCGCATTACAAGAGACCCAGTACTTC.

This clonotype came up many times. CDR3 bases: TGCGCCAGCAGCCAGAGGGACAGAGCCTACGAGCAGTACTTC. Protein: CASSQRDRAYEQYF. The chain is built from TRBV4-3 and TRBJ2-7, with 7 nucleotides matching TRBD1. V trimming: 3 bases; J trimming: 2 bases; junction bases outside the gene matches: 4. Germline CDR1 reads LGHNA; CDR2 reads YSLEER. The CDR3 length is 14 residues.

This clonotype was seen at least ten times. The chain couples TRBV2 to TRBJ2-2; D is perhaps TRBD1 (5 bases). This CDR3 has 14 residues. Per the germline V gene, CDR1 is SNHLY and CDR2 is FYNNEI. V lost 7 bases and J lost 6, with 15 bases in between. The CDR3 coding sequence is TGTGCCAGCAACCAGGGTACGCCTTCCGGGGAGCTGTTTTTT. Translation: CASNQGTPSGELFF.

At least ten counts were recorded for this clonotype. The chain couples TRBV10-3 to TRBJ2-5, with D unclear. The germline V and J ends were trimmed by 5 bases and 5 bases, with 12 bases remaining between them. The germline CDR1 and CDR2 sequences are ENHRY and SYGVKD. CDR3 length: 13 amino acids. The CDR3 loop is CAISLSTAETQYF. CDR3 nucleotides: TGTGCCATCAGTCTGTCGACGGCGGAGACCCAGTACTTC.

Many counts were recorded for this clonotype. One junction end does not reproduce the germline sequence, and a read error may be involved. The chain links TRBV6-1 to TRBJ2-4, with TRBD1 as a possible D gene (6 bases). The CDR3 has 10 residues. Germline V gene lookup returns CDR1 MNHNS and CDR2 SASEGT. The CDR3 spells CASSVDSVVF. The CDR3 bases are TGTGCCAGCAGTGTGGACAGCGTAGTCTTC.